These 28 T cell receptor beta chains originate from one sample sequenced in a study of T cell repertoires in cytomegalovirus infection. TCRdb independently ran MiXCR on the reads; one entry per CDR3 protein. The table shows some 940,000 distinct CDR3 sequences, with approximately 31% occurring only once. These receptors have no identified antigens. Sequenced here: cultured CD8+ T cells from PBMCs, sampled from culture after CMV antigen stimulation. These receptors were taken from a human donor in good health (CMV status not recorded). Some clones in this sample may be carry-over from other donors' samples.

This clonotype has more than one count but fewer than ten. This chain links TRBV6-2 or TRBV6-3 with TRBJ2-7; D gene ambiguous. The CDR3 is 20 residues long. Per germline, CDR1 MNHEY and CDR2 SVGEGT. With 0 bases removed from V and 0 bases from J, the gap between germline ends came to 24 bases. This chain's CDR3 is CASSYSYENNVWLSSYEQYF. CDR3 DNA sequence: TGTGCCAGCAGTTACTCCTATGAGAATAATGTCTGGCTGAGCTCCTACGAGCAGTACTTC.

The rearrangement joins TRBV29-1 to TRBJ1-1, with D hard to call. This CDR3 contains 16 residues. V was cut by 5 bases and J by 2 bases, with 21 bases left in between. Germline lookup yields CDR1 SQVTM and CDR2 ANQGSEA. CDR3 amino acids: CSVLGAIGRYNTEAFF. The DNA for the CDR3 is TGCAGCGTTCTCGGAGCTATAGGACGGTACAACACTGAAGCTTTCTTT.

The chain employs TRBV7-4 and TRBJ2-5; 7 bases map to TRBD1. The CDR3 has 13 amino acids. Germline trimming cut 5 bases from V and 3 bases from J; bases unmatched to any gene: 3. Germline CDR1 reads SGHVT; CDR2 reads SQSDAQ. The CDR3 here is CASSGTAKETQYF. The CDR3 bases are TGTGCCAGCAGCGGGACAGCAAAAGAGACCCAGTACTTC. Variable domain in full (rest from reference TRBV7-4 and TRBJ2-5): GAGVSQSPRYKVAKRGRDVALRCDSISGHVTLYWYRQTLGQGSEVLTYSQSDAQRDKSGRPSGRFSAERPERSVSTLKIQRTEQGDSAVYLCASSGTAKETQYFGPGTRLLVL.

This clonotype showed up just a few times. The V call is TRBV6-2 or TRBV6-3, the J call TRBJ2-7; 10 bases map to TRBD1. Per germline, CDR1 MNHEY and CDR2 SVGEGT. V lost 0 bases, J lost 2 bases, and 4 bases stayed unmatched. The CDR3 sequence is 16 residues long. CDR3 DNA sequence: TGTGCCAGCAGTTACTCGAAAGGACAGGGGGCCTACGAGCAGTACGTC. It translates to CASSYSKGQGAYEQYV.

In this sample, this clonotype turned up many times. The gene calls are TRBV7-2 and TRBJ2-7, with 7 bases lining up with TRBD1. V gave up 5 bases and J gave up 4 bases; unmatched junction bases: 11. Germline CDR1 is SGHTA and CDR2 is FQGNSA. The CDR3 has 15 residues. In DNA form, the CDR3 reads TGTGCCAGCAGCCCCGACAGGGACATTAGTTACGAGCAGTACGTC. It specifies CASSPDRDISYEQYV.

The J gene is TRBJ2-3, the V gene TRBV20-1, with 8 positions matching TRBD1. J gave up 1 base and V 0 bases, and 3 bases lay outside the gene matches. The CDR3 loop spans 15 amino acids. Germline V lookup: CDR1 DFQATT, CDR2 SNEGSKA (reference sequence). This CDR3 is CSARDEGQGTDTQYF. In DNA, the CDR3 is TGCAGTGCTAGAGATGAGGGACAGGGCACAGATACGCAGTATTTT.

The chain uses TRBV20-1 and TRBJ2-7, with D perhaps TRBD1 (5 bases). V was trimmed by 3 bases and J by 6 bases, leaving 12 bases between them. The CDR3 totals 12 residues. Germline V lookup: CDR1 DFQATT, CDR2 SNEGSKA (reference sequence). This CDR3 is CSASQGSGEQYV. The CDR3 bases are TGCAGTGCTAGTCAGGGCTCGGGCGAGCAGTACGTC.

This chain joins TRBV27 and TRBJ1-1, with 10 bases that match TRBD1. Trimming removed 7 bases from V and 6 bases from J; junction bases left unmatched: 8. The germline V gene has CDR1 MNHEY and CDR2 SMNVEV (reference sequence). The CDR3 is 14 amino acids. The CDR3: CASKPGQGSAEAFF. CDR3 sequence (DNA): TGTGCCAGCAAGCCGGGACAGGGGAGCGCTGAAGCTTTCTTT.

This clonotype has a count of ten or more. The chain recombines TRBV27 with TRBJ2-1, with a tentative D call TRBD2 (6 bases). The ends were cut back, 3 bases at V and 7 bases at J, with 13 bases in the middle. CDR3 length: 14 residues. The V gene's germline CDR1 is MNHEY and CDR2 SMNVEV (reference sequence). The CDR3, as DNA: TGTGCCAGCAGTTTCGGGACTCGAGATAATGAGCAGTTCTTC. Its protein product is CASSFGTRDNEQFF.

Only one count was recorded for this clonotype. This sequence joins TRBV5-4 and TRBJ2-7; D gene ambiguous. This CDR3 contains 10 residues. Per the germline V gene, CDR1 is SGHNT and CDR2 is YYREEE (reference sequence). Trimming took off 4 bases at V and 9 bases at J, with 8 bases between the two ends. CDR3 sequence: CASSPPLQYF. Written as DNA, the CDR3 is TGTGCCAGCAGCCCCCCTCTGCAGTACTTC.

Concerning this clonotype: This may arise from a read error, as a much more abundant clone is one base away. The chain uses TRBV6-1 and TRBJ2-2; D not resolved. Germline V gives CDR1 MNHNS, CDR2 SASEGT. V lost 6 bases and J 1 base, leaving 3 bases between the germline ends. This CDR3 is built from 12 residues. CDR3 sequence: CASRKNTGELFF. CDR3 in DNA: TGTGCCAGCAGGAAGAACACCGGGGAGCTGTTTTTT.

This clonotype was found a few times. V gene TRBV27 combines with J gene TRBJ2-6; D call uncertain. V shed 5 bases and J shed 0 bases, with 8 bases lying between them. Germline CDR1 and CDR2: MNHEY and SMNVEV (reference sequence). The length of the CDR3 is 15 residues. Here the CDR3 reads CASSGYDSGANVLTF. As DNA, the CDR3 is TGTGCCAGCAGTGGTTATGACTCTGGGGCCAACGTCCTGACTTTC.

The sample holds many counts of this clonotype. This sequence joins TRBV6-1 and TRBJ2-3; 9 bases agree with TRBD1. CDR1 and CDR2 (germline): MNHNS, SASEGT. This CDR3 comprises 15 residues. V lost 5 bases to trimming and J lost 4 bases; unmatched junction nucleotides: 7. CDR3 loop: CASSTQGAEPDTQYF. Here the CDR3 DNA reads TGTGCCAGCAGTACACAGGGGGCTGAACCAGATACGCAGTATTTT.

V and J are TRBV4-3 and TRBJ1-4; 8 bases line up with TRBD1. CDR1 and CDR2 (germline): LGHNA, YSLEER. The CDR3 length is 20 residues. Trimming cost V 4 bases and J 7 bases; bases outside gene matches: 23. The DNA for the CDR3 is TGCGCCAGCAGCCCTAAAAAGGAGCAGGACAGGGTAAAAGGGGTTGAAAAACTGTTTTTT. This codes for CASSPKKEQDRVKGVEKLFF.

CDR3: CASSLSDRSQPQHF. The CDR3 DNA reads as TGTGCCAGCAGTTTATCGGACAGGTCTCAGCCCCAGCATTTT. This sequence joins TRBV12-3 or TRBV12-4 and TRBJ1-5, with TRBD1 matching over 7 bases. Trimming cost V 2 bases and J 6 bases; bases outside gene matches: 4. This CDR3 contains 14 residues.

V and J are TRBV7-9 and TRBJ1-1; TRBD1 matches 9 bases. V gave up 5 bases and J gave up 0 bases; unmatched junction bases: 10. CDR1 and CDR2 (germline): SEHNR, FQNEAQ (reference sequence). The CDR3 loop spans 17 amino acids. As DNA, the CDR3 is TGTGCCAGCAGCCACAGGGGGCTTGTCGTGTTGAACACTGAAGCTTTCTTT. It is translated as CASSHRGLVVLNTEAFF.

This clonotype was recorded at least ten times. This chain connects TRBV7-8 to TRBJ2-7; TRBD1 or TRBD2 may be the D gene (5 bases each). Germline values: CDR1 SGHVS, CDR2 FQNEAQ. V lost 5 bases and J lost 2, with 13 bases in between. This CDR3 contains 14 residues. The CDR3 region is CASSQGTLAYEQYV. CDR3 DNA sequence: TGTGCCAGCAGCCAAGGGACCTTGGCCTACGAGCAGTACGTC.

In this sample, this clonotype turned up a few times. The chain is built from TRBV7-6 and TRBJ2-7, with TRBD1 identical over 7 bases. Germline-derived CDR1 and CDR2 are SGHVS and FNYEAQ. CDR3 length: 13 amino acids. V lost 5 bases, J lost 6 bases, and 7 bases stayed unmatched. The CDR3 protein is CASSLGQASEQYF. CDR3 DNA sequence: TGTGCCAGCAGCCTCGGACAGGCGAGCGAGCAGTACTTC.

This clonotype was counted a few times. The DNA is omitted, as the CDR3 cannot be located on it reliably, and the CDR3 follows TCRdb's listing. The gene calls are TRBV5-1 and TRBJ2-1; TRBD2 reflects the table's D call only, with no check against the DNA. Germline CDR1 reads SGHRS; CDR2 reads YFSETQ. The CDR3 totals 19 residues, both ends included. CDR3 residues: CASSLAGSLRFGRVNEQFF.

J is TRBJ2-2 and V is TRBV24-1; 11 bases line up with TRBD1. CDR1 and CDR2 (germline): KGHDR, SFDVKD. The V and J ends lost 3 bases and 7 bases, in that order; junction bases with no gene match: 3. CDR3 length: 15 amino acids. Here the CDR3 DNA reads TGTGCCACCAGTGATGGACAGGGGGCAGTCGGGGAGCTGTTTTTT. Its translation: CATSDGQGAVGELFF.

The rearrangement joins TRBV28 to TRBJ2-5; 7 bases match TRBD2. This CDR3 is built from 12 residues. Germline V gene data show CDR1 as MDHEN and CDR2 as SYDVKM. J was trimmed by 7 bases and V by 8 bases; bases with no gene match: 7. For the CDR3, the DNA is TGTGCCAGCGGGGGGGTTTCTGGGACCCAGTACTTC. This sequence encodes CASGGVSGTQYF. Drawing the rest from reference TRBV28 and TRBJ2-5, the complete variable domain is DVKVTQSSRYLVKRTGEKVFLECVQDMDHENMFWYRQDPGLGLRLIYFSYDVKMKEKGDIPEGYSVSREKKERFSLILESASTNQTSMYLCASGGVSGTQYFGPGTRLLVL.

CDR3: CASIPSSQSPYGYTF. CDR3 nucleotide sequence: TGTGCCAGCATCCCCTCGTCCCAGTCCCCCTATGGCTACACCTTC. The chain uses TRBV2 and TRBJ1-2; D is unresolved. V gave up 7 bases and J gave up 4 bases, with 19 bases separating them. Germline lookup yields CDR1 SNHLY and CDR2 FYNNEI. This CDR3 region has 15 residues.

This clonotype was seen a handful of times. This chain connects TRBV20-1 to TRBJ1-3; no firm D call. CDR1 is DFQATT, CDR2 SNEGSKA, per germline (reference sequence). Trimming stripped 1 base from V and 0 bases from J, with 10 bases between. This CDR3 contains 15 residues. The CDR3 nucleotides are TGCAGTGCTAGAGGGTGGGGTAGCTCTGGAAACACCATATATTTT. This encodes CSARGWGSSGNTIYF.

This clonotype was detected a few times. The chain employs TRBV28 and TRBJ1-1; tentative D call: TRBD1 (5 bases). V lost 3 bases to trimming and J lost 4 bases, with 18 bases between them. In germline, CDR1 is MDHEN, CDR2 SYDVKM. The CDR3 consists of 16 residues. CDR3 region: CASSFSLGDGSTEAFF. The CDR3 DNA is TGTGCCAGCAGTTTCTCCCTGGGGGACGGGAGCACTGAAGCTTTCTTT.

The chain combines TRBV5-5 with TRBJ2-3; D possibly corresponds to TRBD1 (5 bases). V lost 6 bases and J 3 bases, leaving 11 bases between the germline ends. Germline CDR1 is SGHKS and CDR2 is YYEKEE (reference sequence). The CDR3 covers 13 residues. The CDR3 sequence: CASTATVTDTQYF. CDR3 nucleotide sequence: TGTGCCAGCACGGCGACAGTTACAGATACGCAGTATTTT.

This clonotype appeared many times. This rearrangement joins TRBV7-9 to TRBJ2-1; 9 bases are shared with TRBD1. The CDR3 has 14 residues. Germline values: CDR1 SEHNR, CDR2 FQNEAQ (reference sequence). V was clipped by 4 bases and J by 3 bases; unmatched bases: 1. DNA for the CDR3: TGTGCCAGCAGCTCGGGACAGGGCTACAATGAGCAGTTCTTC. Its protein is CASSSGQGYNEQFF.

The chain couples TRBV27 to TRBJ1-3; D may be TRBD1 (6 bases). Trimming took 2 bases from V and 4 from J, leaving 12 bases between them. The CDR3 sequence is 15 residues long. The germline CDR1 and CDR2 sequences are MNHEY and SMNVEV (reference sequence). The CDR3 is CASSLGGAFGNTIYF. CDR3 sequence (DNA): TGTGCCAGCAGTTTAGGGGGGGCGTTCGGAAACACCATATATTTT.

In the case of this clonotype: The junction does not match germline at one end; this may be a read error. J is TRBJ2-2 and V is TRBV7-8; D uncertain. This CDR3 spans 18 amino acids. Germline loops: CDR1 SGHVS, CDR2 FQNEAQ. The CDR3 coding sequence is TGTGCCAGCGGCTTATTCAGCCGAGTCAGGTCGTACACCGGGGAGCTGTTTTTT. It specifies CASGLFSRVRSYTGELFF.